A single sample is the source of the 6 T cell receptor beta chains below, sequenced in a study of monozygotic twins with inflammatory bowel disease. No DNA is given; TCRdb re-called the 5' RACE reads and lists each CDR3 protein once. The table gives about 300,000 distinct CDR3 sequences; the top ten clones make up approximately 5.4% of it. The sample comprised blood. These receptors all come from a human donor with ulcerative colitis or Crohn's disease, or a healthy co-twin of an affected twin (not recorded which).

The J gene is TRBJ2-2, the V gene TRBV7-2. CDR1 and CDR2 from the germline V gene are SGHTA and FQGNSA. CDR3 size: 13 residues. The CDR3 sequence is CASSLKTSGELFF.

The chain's CDR3 is CATSRPRGTSGTNTQYF. The chain is built from TRBV15 and TRBJ2-3; TCRdb proposes TRBD2, but this gene call is untestable without DNA. This CDR3 contains 17 residues. The germline V gene has CDR1 LNHNV and CDR2 YYDKDF (reference sequence).

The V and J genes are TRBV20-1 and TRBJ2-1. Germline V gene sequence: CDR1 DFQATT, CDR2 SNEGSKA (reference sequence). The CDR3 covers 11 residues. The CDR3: CSVQIYNEQFF.

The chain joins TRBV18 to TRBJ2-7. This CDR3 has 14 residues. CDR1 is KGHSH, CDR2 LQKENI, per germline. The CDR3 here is CASSKGVNTYEQYF.

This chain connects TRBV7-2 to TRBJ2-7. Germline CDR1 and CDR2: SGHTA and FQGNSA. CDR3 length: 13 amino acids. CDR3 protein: CASSLTKGYEQHF.

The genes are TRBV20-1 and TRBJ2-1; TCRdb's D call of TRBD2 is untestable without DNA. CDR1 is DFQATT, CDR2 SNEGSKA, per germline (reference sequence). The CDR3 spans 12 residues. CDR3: CSSKRDRNEQFF.